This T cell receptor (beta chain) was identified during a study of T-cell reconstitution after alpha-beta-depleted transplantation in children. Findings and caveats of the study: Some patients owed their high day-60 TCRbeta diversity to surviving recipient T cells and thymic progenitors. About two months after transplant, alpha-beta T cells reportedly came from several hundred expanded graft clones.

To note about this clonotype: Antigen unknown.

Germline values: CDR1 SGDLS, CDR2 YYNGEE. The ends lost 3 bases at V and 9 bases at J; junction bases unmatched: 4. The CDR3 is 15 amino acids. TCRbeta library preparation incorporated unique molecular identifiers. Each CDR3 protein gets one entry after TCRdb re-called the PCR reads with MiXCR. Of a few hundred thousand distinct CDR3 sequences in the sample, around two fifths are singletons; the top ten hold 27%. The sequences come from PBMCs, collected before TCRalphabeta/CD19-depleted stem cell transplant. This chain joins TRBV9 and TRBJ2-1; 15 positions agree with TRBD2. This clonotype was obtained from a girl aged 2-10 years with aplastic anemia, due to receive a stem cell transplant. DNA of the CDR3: TGTGCCAGCAGCGGAGGACTAGCGGGAGGGGGTGAGCAGTTCTTC. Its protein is CASSGGLAGGGEQFF.